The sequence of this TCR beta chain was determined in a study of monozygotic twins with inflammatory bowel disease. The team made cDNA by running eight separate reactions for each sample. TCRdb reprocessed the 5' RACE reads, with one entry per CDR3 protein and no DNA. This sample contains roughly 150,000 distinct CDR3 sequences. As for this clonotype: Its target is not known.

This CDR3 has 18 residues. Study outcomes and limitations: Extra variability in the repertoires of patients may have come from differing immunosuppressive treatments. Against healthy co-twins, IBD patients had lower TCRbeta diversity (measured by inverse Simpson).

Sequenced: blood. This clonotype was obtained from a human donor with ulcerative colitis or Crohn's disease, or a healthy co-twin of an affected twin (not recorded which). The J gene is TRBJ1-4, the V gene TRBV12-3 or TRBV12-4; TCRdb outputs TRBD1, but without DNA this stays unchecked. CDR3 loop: CASSFRHRQGVQPEKLFF.